This T cell receptor beta chain was found in a study of blood T cell repertoires in COVID-19. The CDR3 has 12 residues. Germline CDR1 reads SQVTM; CDR2 reads ANQGSEA. V dropped 5 bases and J dropped 1 base, with 8 bases sitting between them. This table comes from immunoSEQ multiplex PCR, and its TCRdb copy is limited to in-frame clones, with some not included. The sample includes hundreds of thousands of clones, approximately 90% seen only once; the top ten take about 0.8%. This rearrangement joins TRBV29-1 to TRBJ1-1; D may be TRBD1 (6 bases). The TCR comes from a man aged 60 to 75 with COVID-19, enrolled during active disease. The sequenced material came from peripheral blood. CDR3 amino acids: CSVLTGNTEAFF. CDR3 in DNA: TGCAGCGTTCTGACAGGGAACACTGAAGCTTTCTTT.